The 18 T cell receptor beta chains below were found in one sample sequenced in a study of blood T cell repertoires in COVID-19. Some clones are missing from TCRdb's copy, which holds only in-frame ones; the method was immunoSEQ multiplex PCR. The sample yields some 190,000 clones, approximately 80% seen once. The sample was PBMCs or T cells enriched from blood (not recorded which). These receptors all come from a man aged 55-75 years who had been exposed to COVID-19.

The rearrangement links TRBV3-1 (or the pseudogene TRBV3-2) to TRBJ2-6; D may be TRBD2 (5 bases). Germline CDR1 reads LGHDT; CDR2 reads YNNKEL (reference sequence). Trimming removed 4 bases at V and 2 bases at J, with 9 bases between. The CDR3 is 15 amino acids. CDR3 protein: CASSLHGTGANVLTF. The CDR3 DNA reads TGTGCCAGCAGCCTCCACGGGACTGGGGCCAACGTCCTGACTTTC.

The chain links TRBV7-3 to TRBJ2-1, with unresolved D. This CDR3 is built from 15 residues. Germline V gives CDR1 SGHTA, CDR2 FQGTGA. Trimming cost V 1 base and J 5 bases, with 12 bases left between them. CDR3 DNA: TGTGCCAGCAGCTTAAGCGGCCTATCCGACAATGAGCAGTTCTTC. This gives the protein CASSLSGLSDNEQFF.

This clone has a single count. V and J are TRBV30 and TRBJ2-7, with 9 bases identical to TRBD2. The trim removed 4 bases at V and 4 bases at J, leaving 5 bases unmatched. This CDR3 has 13 residues. Germline loops: CDR1 GTSNPN, CDR2 SVGIG (reference sequence). The CDR3 nucleotides are TGTGCCTGGATAGCGGGAGCGGGGTACGAGCAGTACTTC. It is translated as CAWIAGAGYEQYF.

V gene TRBV6-5 combines with J gene TRBJ2-7; D not certain. The CDR3 loop spans 14 amino acids. Trimming stripped 6 bases from V and 0 bases from J, with 12 bases between. The germline V gene encodes CDR1 MNHEY and CDR2 SVGAGI. The CDR3 loop is CASSPAPSSYEQYF. In DNA form, the CDR3 reads TGTGCCAGCAGCCCCGCCCCCAGCTCCTACGAGCAGTACTTC.

The rearrangement joins TRBV3-1 (or the pseudogene TRBV3-2) to TRBJ2-6; 8 nucleotides align to TRBD2. V dropped 4 bases and J dropped 12; count of bases not matched to a gene: 8. Looked up from germline, CDR1 is LGHDT and CDR2 is YNNKEL (reference sequence). The CDR3 is 14 residues long. CDR3 loop: CASSRKTSVGVLTF. The CDR3, as DNA: TGTGCCAGCAGCCGAAAGACTAGCGTGGGCGTCCTGACTTTC.

This chain uses TRBV2 with TRBJ2-3, with 12 bases matching TRBD2. With 11 bases clipped from V and 3 bases from J, the junction kept 3 bases outside the gene matches. The CDR3 is made up of 13 amino acids. Germline CDR1 SNHLY, CDR2 FYNNEI. The CDR3 DNA follows: TGTGCCGGAGGACTAGCGGGGACAGATACGCAGTATTTT. Residues: CAGGLAGTDTQYF.

The J gene is TRBJ2-1, the V gene TRBV19, with no clear D. The CDR3 spans 16 residues. The ends were cut back, 3 bases at V and 1 base at J, with 13 bases in the middle. Germline CDR1 and CDR2: LNHDA and SQIVND (reference sequence). The DNA for the CDR3 is TGTGCCAGTAGTATCTTGGGCAGCTATTCCTACAATGAGCAGTTCTTC. This encodes CASSILGSYSYNEQFF.

This clone was seen a few times. The rearrangement joins TRBV27 to TRBJ1-2; D is perhaps TRBD1 (5 bases). There are 15 residues in the CDR3. Germline CDR1 is MNHEY and CDR2 is SMNVEV (reference sequence). V was shortened by 6 bases and J by 0 bases, with 14 bases between the two germline ends. As DNA, the CDR3 is TGTGCCAGCAGCCCATCGGGGGGAACTAACTATGGCTACACCTTC. As protein: CASSPSGGTNYGYTF.

As to this clone: At the DNA level, this CDR3 is encoded by other sequences in the same sample as well. The chain couples TRBV19 to TRBJ2-5, with 10 bases matching TRBD1. V lost 4 bases and J lost 5; bases outside the gene matches: 4. Germline V lookup: CDR1 LNHDA, CDR2 SQIVND (reference sequence). There are 14 residues in the CDR3. CDR3 sequence: CASSTTGGGETQYF. The CDR3, as DNA: TGTGCCAGTAGTACGACAGGGGGCGGGGAGACCCAGTACTTC.

The chain couples TRBV29-1 to TRBJ2-7; possible D gene TRBD1, 6 bases. The germline V and J ends were trimmed by 7 bases and 4 bases, with 17 bases remaining between them. CDR1 and CDR2 from the germline V gene are SQVTM and ANQGSEA. The CDR3 totals 13 residues. CDR3 sequence (DNA): TGCAGCGCCCTAAGGGGGAATACATACGAGCAGTACTTC. This codes for CSALRGNTYEQYF.

The chain joins TRBV5-1 to TRBJ2-3; the match to TRBD2 covers 15 bases. Germline CDR1 reads SGHRS; CDR2 reads YFSETQ. The CDR3 sequence is 17 residues long. V dropped 4 bases and J dropped 4; count of bases not matched to a gene: 7. The CDR3: CASSPGLAGGISDTQYF. The CDR3 nucleotides read TGCGCCAGCAGCCCAGGACTAGCGGGAGGGATCTCAGATACGCAGTATTTT. Full variable domain (outside the CDR3, taken from reference TRBV5-1 and TRBJ2-3): KAGVTQTPRYLIKTRGQQVTLSCSPISGHRSVSWYQQTPGQGLQFLFEYFSETQRNKGNFPGRFSGRQFSNSRSEMNVSTLELGDSALYLCASSPGLAGGISDTQYFGPGTRLTVL.

The chain joins TRBV10-3 to TRBJ2-3; 11 bases agree with TRBD2. The V gene's germline CDR1 is ENHRY and CDR2 SYGVKD. V lost 4 bases, J lost 0 bases, and 9 bases stayed unmatched. The length of the CDR3 is 18 residues. CDR3 sequence: CAISAGTSGGPSTDTQYF. DNA of the CDR3: TGTGCCATCAGTGCCGGGACTAGCGGAGGACCTAGCACAGATACGCAGTATTTT.

V and J are TRBV11-2 and TRBJ1-1, with D possibly matching TRBD1 (5 bases). V lost 3 bases and J lost 4, with 12 bases in between. Germline CDR1 and CDR2: SGHAT and FQNNGV. The CDR3 totals 14 residues. The CDR3 nucleotides read TGTGCCAGCAGCTTGGGGCGGCAGAGCACTGAAGCTTTCTTT. Residues: CASSLGRQSTEAFF.

This chain links TRBV27 with TRBJ1-1; D not certain. The CDR3 length is 13 residues. Germline V gene sequence: CDR1 MNHEY, CDR2 SMNVEV (reference sequence). Trimming shortened V by 3 bases and J by 0 bases, and 5 bases separated the two germline ends. The CDR3 reads CASSLAMNTEAFF. CDR3 sequence (DNA): TGTGCCAGCAGTTTGGCCATGAACACTGAAGCTTTCTTT.

The CDR3 reads CASSLVVGPGDEQYF. The CDR3 DNA follows: TGCGCCAGCAGCTTGGTCGTGGGCCCGGGGGACGAGCAGTACTTC. The chain is built from TRBV5-1 and TRBJ2-7; weak D call: TRBD2 (6 bases). V lost 0 bases and J 5 bases, leaving 15 bases between the germline ends. This CDR3 is 15 amino acids long. The germline CDR1 and CDR2 sequences are SGHRS and YFSETQ.

The rearrangement joins TRBV12-5 to TRBJ2-7, with 10 bases matching TRBD2. V dropped 7 bases and J dropped 0; count of bases not matched to a gene: 9. The CDR3 consists of 16 residues. Germline V CDR1 and CDR2: LGHNT, FRNRAP. CDR3 amino acids: CASVAGTSVSSYEQYF. The CDR3 coding sequence is TGTGCTAGTGTCGCGGGGACTAGCGTGAGCTCCTACGAGCAGTACTTC.

The gene calls are TRBV7-2 and TRBJ1-5, with TRBD1 matching over 9 bases. This CDR3 is built from 14 residues. Germline V CDR1 and CDR2: SGHTA, FQGNSA. The V gene end was trimmed by 5 bases and the J gene end by 4 bases; junction bases not matched to a gene: 3. CDR3 loop: CASSRDRVNQPQHF. In DNA, the CDR3 is TGTGCCAGCAGCAGGGACAGGGTTAATCAGCCCCAGCATTTT.

The chain employs TRBV18 and TRBJ2-5; weak D call: TRBD1 (6 bases). The germline CDR1 and CDR2 sequences are KGHSH and LQKENI. V lost 4 bases and J lost 5, with 23 bases in between. The CDR3 runs 17 residues. CDR3 bases: TGTGCCAGCTCACGACGCGGCACACAGGGAGTCGGGGAGACCCAGTACTTC. This sequence encodes CASSRRGTQGVGETQYF.